This T cell receptor beta chain is drawn from a study of blood T cells in healthy people across ages. In this sample, this clonotype turned up many times. Its antigen is as yet unknown. The limits of the CDR3 on the DNA are not certain, so only TCRdb's listed CDR3 is given. With a J-beta primer mix and a sample-barcoded 5' primer, a second PCR ran about 7 to 12 cycles. From the 5' RACE reads, TCRdb called clonotypes with MiXCR, one entry per CDR3 protein. The data contain some 1.6 million distinct CDR3 sequences, about 31% of them singletons. Study-wide results and limits: The long-lived group displayed more naive CD4+ cells, plus higher diversity, than the aged donors did. TCR beta diversity was tightly associated with the proportion of naive T cells.

The CDR3 is 15 residues long, ends included. Material for sequencing was blood. The receptor was isolated from a woman aged 25-40 years in good health. The chain recombines TRBV21-1 with TRBJ1-5; the table gives TRBD1 as D, unverified against the DNA. TRBV21-1 is a pseudogene segment. CDR3 amino acids: CASSPWGQGAQPQHF.